This TCR beta chain was profiled in a study of cytomegalovirus exposure and HLA in healthy donors. Overall study findings and caveats: The analysis excluded some indistinguishable V segments, including TRBV6-2 and TRBV6-3. Productive status was seen about 90% or about 30% of the time for most TCR beta V segments in an earlier analysis.

This CDR3 region has 16 residues. V was trimmed by 0 bases and J by 0 bases, leaving 8 bases between them. Germline V gene data show CDR1 as SGHVS and CDR2 as FQNEAQ. Vbeta (60) and Jbeta (13) primers were used in the PCR. Per the original data handling: An analysis that came later counted some 85 million unique TCR beta chains, around 10 million shared. TCRdb keeps only in-frame clones here, not all; method: immunoSEQ multiplex PCR. V, J and clone size are those of that table, while D and trimming were read from the DNA. The table shows 90,000 to 110,000 clones, with 80% occurring only once. As concerns this clone: Its antigen is undetermined.

The specimen was PBMCs. This sequence joins TRBV7-8 and TRBJ1-4; D ambiguous. This TCR derives from a man younger than 40 in good health and CMV-seropositive. This CDR3 is CASSLALGTTNEKLFF. CDR3 DNA: TGTGCCAGCAGCTTAGCGTTGGGCACAACTAATGAAAAACTGTTTTTT.